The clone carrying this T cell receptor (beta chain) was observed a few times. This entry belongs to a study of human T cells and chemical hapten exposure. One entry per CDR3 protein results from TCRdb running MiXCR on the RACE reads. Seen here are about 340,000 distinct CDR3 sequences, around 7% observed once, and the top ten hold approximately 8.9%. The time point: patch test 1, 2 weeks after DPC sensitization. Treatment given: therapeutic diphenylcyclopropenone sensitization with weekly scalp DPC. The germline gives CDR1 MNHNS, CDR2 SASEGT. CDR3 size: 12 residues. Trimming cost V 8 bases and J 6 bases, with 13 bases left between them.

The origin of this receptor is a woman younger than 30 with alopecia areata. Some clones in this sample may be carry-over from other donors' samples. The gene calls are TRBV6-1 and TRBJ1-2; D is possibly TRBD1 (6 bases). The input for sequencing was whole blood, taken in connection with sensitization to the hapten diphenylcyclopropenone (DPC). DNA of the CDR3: TGTGCCAGCGTTGAGGGGGAGCATGGCTACACCTTC. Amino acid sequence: CASVEGEHGYTF.